The sequence of this TCR beta chain was determined in a study of T cells in localized non-small cell lung cancer. General study findings and limits: Uninvolved nearby lung showed the greatest T cell clonality, exceeding that found in tumor. A single tumor region was sequenced, leaving heterogeneity possible. Prolonged overall survival went with higher T cell density in the blood. Adjacent lung exhibited a median of about 57 among the 100 most abundant tumor clones.

Germline CDR1 is SGDLS and CDR2 is YYNGEE. V gave up 2 bases and J gave up 5 bases; unmatched junction bases: 9. The CDR3 has 16 residues. Assay: immunoSEQ multiplex PCR; the TCRdb copy retains only in-frame clones and omits some. Among under 20,000 clones listed, just over 90% were seen once. Regarding this clone: The antigen remains unidentified.

Sequencing used peripheral blood, obtained before any cancer treatment. This sequence was found in a male donor aged 60 or older with stage I squamous cell lung carcinoma. The chain has TRBV9 and TRBJ2-1; 8 positions agree with TRBD2. The CDR3 loop reads CASSVASSGRDNEQFF. DNA for the CDR3: TGTGCCAGCAGCGTCGCGTCTAGCGGGCGGGACAATGAGCAGTTCTTC. Supplemented by reference TRBV9 and TRBJ2-1, the full variable domain reads DSGVTQTPKHLITATGQRVTLRCSPRSGDLSVYWYQQSLDQGLQFLIQYYNGEERAKGNILERFSAQQFPDLHSELNLSSLELGDSALYFCASSVASSGRDNEQFFGPGTRLTVL.